A selection of T cell receptor beta chains follows, all from one sample in a study of shared clonotypes between healthy human individuals. Produced via immunoSEQ multiplex PCR; TCRdb's table is partial and in-frame only. The profile shows about 2 million clones, roughly 96% of them singletons. The sequencing sample was made of naive CD4+ T cells sorted from blood. The receptor set was obtained from a man between 18 and 35 years old in good health. Each CDR3 is given with its conserved first and last residue. The D gene is left open where the match is weak. Clone size is given for some rows only: seen once, a few or many times, or a class if the clone is expanded.

j_gene,d_gene,abundance,len,v_gene,CDR3nt,CDR3aa
TRBJ1-5,TRBD1,.,13,TRBV28,TGTGCCAGCAGGGGGACAGAGTATCAGCCCCAGCATTTT,CASRGTEYQPQHF
TRBJ1-5,.,.,13,TRBV6-6,TGTGCCAGCAGCCTACTTGAGTTTCAGCCCCAGCATTTT,CASSLLEFQPQHF
TRBJ1-1,.,.,14,TRBV6-4,TGTGCCAGCAGTCCCAGGGTAGGGAGCACTGAAGCTTTCTTT,CASSPRVGSTEAFF
TRBJ2-5,.,.,15,TRBV7-2,TGTGCCAGCAGTTTGGGATTGGGGGTCCCGGGGACCCAGTACTTC,CASSLGLGVPGTQYF
TRBJ2-7,.,.,14,TRBV5-4,TGTGCCAGCAGCCTAACGCCGGGGTCCTACGAGCAGTACTTC,CASSLTPGSYEQYF
TRBJ1-5,.,.,15,TRBV2,TGTGCCAGCAGGACGGACCCGATCGGGGGCCAGCCCCAGCATTTT,CASRTDPIGGQPQHF
TRBJ1-3,TRBD1,.,16,TRBV18,TGTGCCAGCTCACCGACGGGACAGGACGCTGGAAACACCATATATTTT,CASSPTGQDAGNTIYF
TRBJ1-2,.,.,13,TRBV18,TGTGCCAGCTCTCCGGTGGGGGTGAGCGGCTACACCTTC,CASSPVGVSGYTF
TRBJ1-1,TRBD1,once,16,TRBV2,TGTGCCAGCAGCGTGACAGGGGGCCTAGGTGGGACTGAAGCTTTCTTT,CASSVTGGLGGTEAFF
TRBJ2-1,TRBD2,.,14,TRBV11-3,TGTGCCAGCAGCCGGACGGGAGCGGGGAATGAGCAGTTCTTC,CASSRTGAGNEQFF
TRBJ2-2,.,.,15,TRBV11-2,TGTGCCAGCAGCTTAGATCAACCGAACACCGGGGAGCTGTTTTTT,CASSLDQPNTGELFF
TRBJ1-6,TRBD1,.,15,TRBV19,TGTGCCAGTAGTCCCTGGACAGGGTTGGATTCACCCCTCCACTTT,CASSPWTGLDSPLHF
TRBJ1-6,.,.,16,TRBV28,TGTGCCAGCAGTTTACCTACAGGGTCGGGAAATTCACCCCTCCACTTT,CASSLPTGSGNSPLHF
TRBJ2-2,.,.,13,TRBV10-1,TGCGCCAGCAGTGAAGGGGGCACCGGGGAGCTGTTTTTT,CASSEGGTGELFF
TRBJ2-6,.,.,16,TRBV6-5,TGTGCCAGCAGTTCAATCCAGGGTCCTGGGGCCAACGTCCTGACTTTC,CASSSIQGPGANVLTF
TRBJ2-5,.,.,15,TRBV9,TGTGCCAGCAGCGCAACCGGGAACTCTCAAGAGACCCAGTACTTC,CASSATGNSQETQYF
TRBJ2-2,TRBD2,once,17,TRBV7-9,TGTGCCAGCAGCCCTAAGGGGAGCGGGGAAGCCACCGGGGAGCTGTTTTTT,CASSPKGSGEATGELFF
TRBJ2-5,.,once,14,TRBV19,TGTGCCAGTACCCCAAGGGGGGGCCAAGAGACCCAGTACTTC,CASTPRGGQETQYF
TRBJ2-3,.,.,14,TRBV28,TGTGCCAGCAGTTCCCCGCACGTCACAGATACGCAGTATTTT,CASSSPHVTDTQYF
TRBJ2-6,.,once,17,TRBV14,TGTGCCAGCAGCCCGCCTAGGGGTGGGGCTGGGGCCAACGTCCTGACTTTC,CASSPPRGGAGANVLTF
TRBJ1-4,.,.,13,TRBV28,TGTGCCAGCAGGGGAGGGAAGGTTCAGAAGGTGTTTTTT,CASRGGKVQKVFF
TRBJ1-2,TRBD1,.,13,TRBV7-9,TGTGCCAGCAGCAGGGACAGTGTCTATGGCTACACCTTC,CASSRDSVYGYTF
TRBJ1-2,.,.,12,TRBV6-5,TGTGCCAGCAGTACGCAGGGGTATGGCTACACCTTC,CASSTQGYGYTF
TRBJ2-7,.,.,15,TRBV7-2,TGTGCCAGCAGCTACGCCAGGGTAACGCGTAACGAGCAGTACTTC,CASSYARVTRNEQYF
TRBJ2-3,.,.,14,TRBV11-3,TGTGCCAGCAGCCCGGGTGGCGGTGGAGATACGCAGTATTTT,CASSPGGGGDTQYF
TRBJ1-2,.,.,14,TRBV28,TGTGCCAGCAGTTCCGCGGGCCAGACCTATGGCTACACCTTC,CASSSAGQTYGYTF
TRBJ1-2,TRBD1,few,13,TRBV5-1,TGCGCCAGCAGCCGGGACAGTAACTATGGCTACACCTTC,CASSRDSNYGYTF
TRBJ2-4,.,.,12,TRBV2,TGTGCCAGCAGTGAAGGGGGAAACATTCAGTACTTC,CASSEGGNIQYF
TRBJ1-1,.,.,14,TRBV5-1,TGCGCCAGCAGCATGACAGGAGGGAACACTGAAGCTTTCTTT,CASSMTGGNTEAFF
TRBJ2-5,.,.,11,TRBV11-2,TGTGCCAGCAGCGACTGGGAGACCCAGTACTTC,CASSDWETQYF
TRBJ1-6,.,.,15,TRBV30,TGTGCCTGGAGTGGGACCCCTTGGCATAATTCACCCCTCCACTTT,CAWSGTPWHNSPLHF
TRBJ2-7,TRBD1,.,15,TRBV7-6,TGTGCCAGCAGCTTAGCTCCGACAGGGGAGAACGAGCAGTACTTC,CASSLAPTGENEQYF
TRBJ1-1,.,.,15,TRBV5-4,TGTGCCAGCAGCTTTGGGGGGCGCGGGGCCACTGAAGCTTTCTTT,CASSFGGRGATEAFF
TRBJ1-1,.,.,15,TRBV5-1,TGCGCCAGCAGCTTGGGGCAGGGAGGTAGCACTGAAGCTTTCTTT,CASSLGQGGSTEAFF
TRBJ2-3,.,once,15,TRBV2,TGTGCCAGCATTAATCGGGGGGCTAACACAGATACGCAGTATTTT,CASINRGANTDTQYF
TRBJ2-7,.,.,14,TRBV2,TGTGCCAGCAGTGAAGGGTGGGGAGAAACGGAGCAGTACTTC,CASSEGWGETEQYF
TRBJ1-1,.,.,15,TRBV10-3,TGTGCCATCAGTGATCGGCCACAGGGTGGCACTGAAGCTTTCTTT,CAISDRPQGGTEAFF
TRBJ1-2,.,once,17,TRBV1,TGCACCAGCAGCCAAGATGGGAGGACAGATAAAGGGTATGGCTACACCTTC,CTSSQDGRTDKGYGYTF
TRBJ1-6,TRBD1,.,14,TRBV10-1,TGCGCCAGCAGTGAGGACAGGGATAATTCACCCCTCCACTTT,CASSEDRDNSPLHF
TRBJ2-3,.,.,14,TRBV18,TGTGCCAGCTCACCACCGGCACCCGGGGGACCGCAGTATTTT,CASSPPAPGGPQYF
TRBJ2-5,TRBD1,.,13,TRBV6-5,TGTGCCAGCAGTCGGACAGGGGGCGAGACCCAGTACTTC,CASSRTGGETQYF
TRBJ2-5,.,.,13,TRBV30,TGTGCCTGGTCTTTGGGGGAGAGGGAGACCCAGTACTTC,CAWSLGERETQYF
TRBJ2-3,.,.,12,TRBV2,TGTGCCAGCAAAGGCGGACCAGATACGCAGTATTTT,CASKGGPDTQYF
TRBJ2-3,TRBD1,.,16,TRBV7-3,TGTGCCAGCAGCTTAGGAGCAGGGGGCCGCACAGATACGCAGTATTTT,CASSLGAGGRTDTQYF
TRBJ2-7,.,.,13,TRBV11-1,TGTGCCAGCAGCTTAGCGGAGGTAGTCGAGCAGTACTTC,CASSLAEVVEQYF
TRBJ2-3,TRBD1,.,14,TRBV30,TGTGCCTGGAGTGTTGGGACAGCCACAGATACGCAGTATTTT,CAWSVGTATDTQYF
TRBJ2-7,.,.,14,TRBV21-1,TGTGCCAGTCTGCGGGGACAGGGGGCTTACGAGCAGTACTTC,CASLRGQGAYEQYF
TRBJ1-1,TRBD1,once,12,TRBV30,TGTGCCTGGACCGACAGGGGGCTTAGAGCTTTCTTT,CAWTDRGLRAFF
TRBJ2-3,TRBD1,.,14,TRBV10-3,TGTGCCACGACGACAGGGGCCTACACAGATACGCAGTATTTT,CATTTGAYTDTQYF
TRBJ2-6,.,.,15,TRBV7-9,TGTGCCAGCAGCTCGTCACCCTCTGGGGCCAACGTCCTGACTTTC,CASSSSPSGANVLTF